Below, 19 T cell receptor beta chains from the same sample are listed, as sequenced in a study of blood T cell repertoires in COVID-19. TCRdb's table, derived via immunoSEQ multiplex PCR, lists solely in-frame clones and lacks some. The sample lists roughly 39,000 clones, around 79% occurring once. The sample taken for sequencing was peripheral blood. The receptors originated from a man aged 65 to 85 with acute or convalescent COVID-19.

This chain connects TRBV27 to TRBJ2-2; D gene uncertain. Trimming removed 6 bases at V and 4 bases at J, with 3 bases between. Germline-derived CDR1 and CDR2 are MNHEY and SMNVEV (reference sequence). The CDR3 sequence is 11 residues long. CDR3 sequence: CASRATGELFF. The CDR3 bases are TGTGCCAGCAGAGCCACCGGGGAGCTGTTTTTT.

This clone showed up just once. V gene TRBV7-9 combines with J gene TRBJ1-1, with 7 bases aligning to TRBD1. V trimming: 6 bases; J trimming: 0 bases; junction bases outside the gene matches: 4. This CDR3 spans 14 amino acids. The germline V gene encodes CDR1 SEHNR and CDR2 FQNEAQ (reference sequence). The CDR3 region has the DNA TGTGCCAGCAGAGGGGGGACAGTGAACACTGAAGCTTTCTTT. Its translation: CASRGGTVNTEAFF.

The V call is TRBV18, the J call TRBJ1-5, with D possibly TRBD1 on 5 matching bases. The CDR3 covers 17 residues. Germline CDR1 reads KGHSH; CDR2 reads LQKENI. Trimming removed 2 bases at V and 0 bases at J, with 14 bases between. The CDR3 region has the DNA TGTGCCAGCTCACCAGGTGACGGGACTCATAGCAATCAGCCCCAGCATTTT. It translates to CASSPGDGTHSNQPQHF.

DNA of the CDR3: TGTGCCAGCAGCTTAGGAGGGGGGGCTAATGAAAAACTGTTTTTT. It is translated as CASSLGGGANEKLFF. This chain links TRBV11-2 with TRBJ1-4; tentatively, D is TRBD1 (6 bases). Germline CDR1 and CDR2: SGHAT and FQNNGV. The CDR3 covers 15 residues. V was pared by 1 base and J by 3 bases, with 9 bases between. The variable domain in full, completed from reference TRBV11-2 and TRBJ1-4, reads EAGVAQSPRYKIIEKRQSVAFWCNPISGHATLYWYQQILGQGPKLLIQFQNNGVVDDSQLPKDRFSAERLKGVDSTLKIQPAKLEDSAVYLCASSLGGGANEKLFFGSGTQLSVL.

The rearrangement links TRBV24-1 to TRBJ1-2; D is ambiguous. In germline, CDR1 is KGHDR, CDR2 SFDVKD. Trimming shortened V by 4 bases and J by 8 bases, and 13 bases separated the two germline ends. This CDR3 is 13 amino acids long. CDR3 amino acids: CATSESDIDGYTF. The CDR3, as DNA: TGTGCCACCAGTGAGTCTGACATCGACGGCTACACCTTC.

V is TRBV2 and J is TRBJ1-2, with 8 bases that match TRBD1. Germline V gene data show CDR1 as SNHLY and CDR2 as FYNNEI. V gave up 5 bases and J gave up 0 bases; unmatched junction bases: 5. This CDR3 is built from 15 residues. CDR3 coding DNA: TGTGCCAGCAGTCCCGACAGGGGTGCTAACTATGGCTACACCTTC. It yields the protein CASSPDRGANYGYTF.

CDR3 nucleotides: TGTGCCAGCAGCACGGTGGAGCGGGGCCAGCAGTACTTC. This codes for CASSTVERGQQYF. The gene calls are TRBV14 and TRBJ2-7; 7 bases fit TRBD2. There are 13 residues in the CDR3. The junction had 9 bases not matched to a gene; V was cut back by 5 bases and J by 8 bases. Germline V gene lookup returns CDR1 SGHDN and CDR2 FVKESK. The whole variable domain, remainder taken from reference TRBV14 and TRBJ2-7, is EAGVTQFPSHSVIEKGQTVTLRCDPISGHDNLYWYRRVMGKEIKFLLHFVKESKQDESGMPNNRFLAERTGGTYSTLKVQPAELEDSGVYFCASSTVERGQQYFGPGTRLTVT.

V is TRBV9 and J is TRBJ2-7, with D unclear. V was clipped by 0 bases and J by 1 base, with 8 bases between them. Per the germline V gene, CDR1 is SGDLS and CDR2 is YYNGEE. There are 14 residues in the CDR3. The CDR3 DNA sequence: TGTGCCAGCAGCGTAGGGCACAGTTCCTACGAGCAGTACTTC. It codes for CASSVGHSSYEQYF.

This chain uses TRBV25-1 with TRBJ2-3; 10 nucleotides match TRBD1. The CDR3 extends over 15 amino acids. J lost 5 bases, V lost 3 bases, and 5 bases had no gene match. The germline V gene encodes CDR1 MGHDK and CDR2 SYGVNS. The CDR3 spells CASSEGQGLGDTQYF. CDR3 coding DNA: TGTGCCAGCAGTGAGGGACAGGGGTTGGGAGATACGCAGTATTTT.

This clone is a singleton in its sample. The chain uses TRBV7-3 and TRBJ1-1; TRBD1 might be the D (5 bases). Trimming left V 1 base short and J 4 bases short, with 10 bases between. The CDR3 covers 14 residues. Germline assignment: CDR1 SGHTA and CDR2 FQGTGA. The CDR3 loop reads CASSLSRVGTEAFF. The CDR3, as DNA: TGTGCCAGCAGCTTAAGCAGGGTCGGCACTGAAGCTTTCTTT.

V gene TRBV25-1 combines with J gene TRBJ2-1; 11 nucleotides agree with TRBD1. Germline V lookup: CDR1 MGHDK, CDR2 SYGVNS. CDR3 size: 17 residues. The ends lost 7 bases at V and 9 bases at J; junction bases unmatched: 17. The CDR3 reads CASTKPRTGGLRCEQFF. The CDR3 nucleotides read TGTGCCAGCACCAAACCCCGGACAGGGGGCTTGAGATGTGAGCAGTTCTTC.

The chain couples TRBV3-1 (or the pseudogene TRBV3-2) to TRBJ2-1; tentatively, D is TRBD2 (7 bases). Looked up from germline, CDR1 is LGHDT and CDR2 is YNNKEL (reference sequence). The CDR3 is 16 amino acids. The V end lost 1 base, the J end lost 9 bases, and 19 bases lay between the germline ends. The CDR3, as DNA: TGTGCCAGCAGCCAAGGAGGGGGGGAGGGCCACTCTGAGCAGTTCTTC. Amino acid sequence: CASSQGGGEGHSEQFF.

For the CDR3, the DNA is TGCGCCAGCAGTGAGTCGATCGGGGGCTCTGGGGCCAACGTCCTGACTTTC. Translation gives CASSESIGGSGANVLTF. The chain combines TRBV10-1 with TRBJ2-6, with a weak D call TRBD2 (6 bases). V lost 0 bases and J 0 bases, leaving 9 bases between the germline ends. The CDR3 extends over 17 amino acids. Germline V CDR1 and CDR2: WNHNN, SYGVQD (reference sequence).

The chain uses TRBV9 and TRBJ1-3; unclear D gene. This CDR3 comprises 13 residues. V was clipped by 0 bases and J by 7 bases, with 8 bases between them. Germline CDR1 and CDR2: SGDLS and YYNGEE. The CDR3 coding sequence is TGTGCCAGCAGCGTAGCTGTCAGGAACACCATATATTTT. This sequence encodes CASSVAVRNTIYF. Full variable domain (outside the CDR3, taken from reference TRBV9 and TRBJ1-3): DSGVTQTPKHLITATGQRVTLRCSPRSGDLSVYWYQQSLDQGLQFLIQYYNGEERAKGNILERFSAQQFPDLHSELNLSSLELGDSALYFCASSVAVRNTIYFGEGSWLTVV.

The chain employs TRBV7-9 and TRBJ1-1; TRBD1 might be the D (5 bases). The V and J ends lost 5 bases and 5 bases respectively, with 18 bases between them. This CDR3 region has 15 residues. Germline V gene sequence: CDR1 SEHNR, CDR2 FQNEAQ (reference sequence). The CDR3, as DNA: TGTGCCAGCAGCAAAGGGACCCCCCCGGGGACTGAAGCTTTCTTT. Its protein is CASSKGTPPGTEAFF.

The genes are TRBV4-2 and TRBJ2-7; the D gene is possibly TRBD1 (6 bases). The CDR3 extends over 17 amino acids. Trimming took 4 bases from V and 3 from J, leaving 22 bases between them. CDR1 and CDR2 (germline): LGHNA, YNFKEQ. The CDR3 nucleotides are TGTGCCAGCAGCCCGGTGGGGGTCACCGGGACAAACTACGAGCAGTACTTC. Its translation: CASSPVGVTGTNYEQYF.

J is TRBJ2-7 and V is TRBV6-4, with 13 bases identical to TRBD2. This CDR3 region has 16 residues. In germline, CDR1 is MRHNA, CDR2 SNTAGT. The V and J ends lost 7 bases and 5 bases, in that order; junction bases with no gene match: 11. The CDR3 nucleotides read TGTGCCAGCACCCCCACTAGCGGGAGGGCCGGCGACGAGCAGTACTTC. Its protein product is CASTPTSGRAGDEQYF.

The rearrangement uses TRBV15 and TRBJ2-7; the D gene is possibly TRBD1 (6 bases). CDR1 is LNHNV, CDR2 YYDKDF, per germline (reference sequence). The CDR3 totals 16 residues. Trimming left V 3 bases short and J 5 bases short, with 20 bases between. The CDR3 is CATSSFVGGGLNEQYF. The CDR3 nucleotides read TGTGCCACCAGCAGTTTTGTTGGGGGCGGATTGAACGAGCAGTACTTC.

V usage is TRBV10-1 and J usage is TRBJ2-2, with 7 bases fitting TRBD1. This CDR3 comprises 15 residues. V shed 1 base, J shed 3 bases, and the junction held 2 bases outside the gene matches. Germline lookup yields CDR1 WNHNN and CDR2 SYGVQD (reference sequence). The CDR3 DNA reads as TGCGCCAGCAGTGAGTACAGGGGATACACCGGGGAGCTGTTTTTT. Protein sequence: CASSEYRGYTGELFF.